The rows below give T cell receptor beta chains drawn from one sample of a study of tumor and adjacent non-tumor tissue in lung cancer. TCRdb reprocessed the multiplex PCR reads with MiXCR, giving one entry per CDR3 protein. The sample records 90,000 or so distinct CDR3 sequences, around 65% being singletons. Sequencing was performed on lung tumor tissue. The receptors come from a man between 65 and 80 years old with non-small cell lung cancer. CDR3s include the opening cysteine and the closing phenylalanine or tryptophan. A D gene is named only where the DNA matches it firmly. Some rows mark clone size as missing; the rest say once, few, many or name a class of expanded clone.

len: 14; v_gene: TRBV11-2; j_gene: TRBJ2-5; d_gene: NA; abundance: few; CDR3aa: CASSPRQAEETQYF; CDR3nt: TGTGCCAGCAGCCCTAGACAGGCGGAGGAGACCCAATACTTC
len: 14; v_gene: TRBV21-1; j_gene: TRBJ2-7; d_gene: NA; abundance: few; CDR3aa: CASSNLCGNYEQYF; CDR3nt: TGTGCCAGCAGCAACCTCTGTGGAAACTACGAGCAGTACTTC
len: 13; v_gene: TRBV25-1; j_gene: TRBJ1-6; d_gene: NA; abundance: many; CDR3aa: CASSERVGSPLHF; CDR3nt: TGTGCCAGCAGTGAGAGGGTAGGATCACCCCTCCACTTT
len: 17; v_gene: TRBV4-1; j_gene: TRBJ2-6; d_gene: NA; abundance: NA; CDR3aa: CASSRETVNSGSNVLTF; CDR3nt: TGCGCCAGCAGCCGAGAGACAGTTAACTCTGGGTCCAATGTCCTGACTTTC
len: 18; v_gene: TRBV11-2; j_gene: TRBJ2-1; d_gene: TRBD2; abundance: NA; CDR3aa: CASSRRLAGGPGATERLF; CDR3nt: TGTGCCAGCAGCCGCAGACTAGCGGGGGGGCCAGGGGCAACTGAGCGGCTCTTC
len: 14; v_gene: TRBV21-1; j_gene: TRBJ1-2; d_gene: NA; abundance: NA; CDR3aa: CVSSPRGSSYGYTF; CDR3nt: TGTGTCAGCAGCCCCAGGGGATCGAGCTATGGCTACACCTTC
len: 13; v_gene: TRBV6-1; j_gene: TRBJ1-1; d_gene: NA; abundance: NA; CDR3aa: CANTLGRGMPAFF; CDR3nt: TGTGCCAACACCTTGGGAAGGGGAATGCCGGCTTTCTTT
len: 13; v_gene: TRBV20-1; j_gene: TRBJ1-5; d_gene: NA; abundance: few; CDR3aa: CSALRQTYQPQHF; CDR3nt: TGCAGTGCCCTGAGGCAGACTTATCAGCCCCAGCATTTT
len: 15; v_gene: TRBV11-3; j_gene: TRBJ2-2; d_gene: TRBD1; abundance: once; CDR3aa: CASSPVTGPTGELFF; CDR3nt: TGTGCCAGCAGTCCCGTGACAGGGCCCACCGGGGAGCTGTTTTTT
len: 14; v_gene: TRBV29-1; j_gene: TRBJ2-2; d_gene: NA; abundance: few; CDR3aa: CSVRALFSTGELFF; CDR3nt: TGCAGCGTCCGGGCGTTATTCAGCACCGGGGAGCTGTTCTTT
len: 15; v_gene: TRBV7-2; j_gene: TRBJ2-1; d_gene: TRBD1; abundance: NA; CDR3aa: CTSNLRTGTYNEQFF; CDR3nt: TGTACCAGCAACTTACGGACAGGGACCTACAATGAGCAGTTCTTC
len: 14; v_gene: TRBV12-3/TRBV12-4; j_gene: TRBJ2-5; d_gene: NA; abundance: NA; CDR3aa: CASIPHGGRETQYF; CDR3nt: TGTGCCAGCATCCCCCATGGGGGGCGAGAGACCCAGTACTTC
len: 14; v_gene: TRBV6-5; j_gene: TRBJ1-6; d_gene: TRBD1; abundance: once; CDR3aa: CATSLTGENSPHYF; CDR3nt: TGTGCCACTTCCTTAACAGGGGAAAATTCACCCCACTACTTT
len: 14; v_gene: TRBV24-1; j_gene: TRBJ1-5; d_gene: NA; abundance: NA; CDR3aa: CATSARANNEPQHF; CDR3nt: TGTGCCACCAGTGCCAGGGCCAACAATGAGCCCCAGCATTTT
len: 11; v_gene: TRBV29-1; j_gene: TRBJ1-2; d_gene: TRBD1; abundance: NA; CDR3aa: CIAGQGYGHTF; CDR3nt: TGCATCGCAGGACAGGGCTATGGCCATACCTTC
len: 15; v_gene: TRBV12-3/TRBV12-4; j_gene: TRBJ1-1; d_gene: NA; abundance: NA; CDR3aa: CASSLGRRQNAEAFF; CDR3nt: TGTGCCAGCAGCTTGGGTAGACGGCAGAACGCTGAAGCTTTCTTT
len: 13; v_gene: TRBV5-1; j_gene: TRBJ1-1; d_gene: NA; abundance: many; CDR3aa: CASSYPGNTEAFF; CDR3nt: TGCGCCAGCAGCTATCCGGGGAACACTGAAGCTTTCTTT
len: 16; v_gene: TRBV11-2; j_gene: TRBJ2-5; d_gene: TRBD2; abundance: NA; CDR3aa: CASNTGLAGGTETQYF; CDR3nt: TGTGCCAGCAACACGGGACTAGCGGGGGGAACGGAGACCCAGTACTTC
len: 13; v_gene: TRBV29-1; j_gene: TRBJ2-5; d_gene: NA; abundance: NA; CDR3aa: CNVARQWQETQYF; CDR3nt: TGCAACGTTGCCAGACAGTGGCAAGAGACCCAGTACTTC
len: 15; v_gene: TRBV11-2; j_gene: TRBJ1-1; d_gene: TRBD1; abundance: NA; CDR3aa: CASNSSTGVRTEAFF; CDR3nt: TGTGCCAGCAACTCCTCCACAGGGGTGAGGACTGAAGCTTTCTTT
len: 14; v_gene: TRBV20-1; j_gene: TRBJ2-2; d_gene: NA; abundance: many; CDR3aa: CSAGTADNTGELFF; CDR3nt: TGCAGTGCTGGGACGGCAGACAACACCGGGGAGCTGTTTTTT
len: 16; v_gene: TRBV13; j_gene: TRBJ2-5; d_gene: NA; abundance: few; CDR3aa: CASSRKSTLGRETQYF; CDR3nt: TGTGCCAGCAGCCGAAAATCGACCCTAGGGAGAGAGACCCAGTACTTC
len: 14; v_gene: TRBV28; j_gene: TRBJ2-7; d_gene: TRBD1; abundance: NA; CDR3aa: CTSSLTDRGAEQYF; CDR3nt: TGTACCAGCAGTCTTACGGACAGGGGAGCAGAGCAGTACTTC
len: 15; v_gene: TRBV7-8; j_gene: TRBJ2-1; d_gene: NA; abundance: many; CDR3aa: CASSLETNSYNEQFF; CDR3nt: TGTGCCAGCAGCTTAGAGACAAACAGCTACAATGAGCAGTTCTTC
len: 14; v_gene: TRBV20-1; j_gene: TRBJ1-5; d_gene: TRBD1; abundance: many; CDR3aa: CSAIKGARDQPQHF; CDR3nt: TGCAGTGCGATTAAGGGGGCGCGGGATCAGCCCCAGCATTTT
len: 14; v_gene: TRBV29-1; j_gene: TRBJ1-2; d_gene: NA; abundance: NA; CDR3aa: CSVARGGTNYGYTF; CDR3nt: TGCAGCGTTGCCAGAGGCGGCACTAACTATGGCTACACGTTC
len: 10; v_gene: TRBV20-1; j_gene: TRBJ1-1; d_gene: NA; abundance: NA; CDR3aa: CSARFGKTSF; CDR3nt: TGCAGTGCTAGGTTTGGGAAAACTTCCTTT
len: 14; v_gene: TRBV10-3; j_gene: TRBJ2-3; d_gene: TRBD1; abundance: many; CDR3aa: CAIRTTGATDTQYF; CDR3nt: TGTGCCATCAGGACAACAGGGGCCACAGATACGCAGTATTTT
len: 14; v_gene: TRBV5-4; j_gene: TRBJ1-6; d_gene: NA; abundance: NA; CDR3aa: CASNLGLGSITLHF; CDR3nt: TGTGCCAGCAACCTGGGACTCGGGAGTATCACCCTCCACTTT
len: 15; v_gene: TRBV4-2; j_gene: TRBJ2-7; d_gene: TRBD2; abundance: NA; CDR3aa: CASSQVSSGPYNHYF; CDR3nt: TGTGCCAGCAGCCAAGTGTCTAGCGGACCCTACAATCACTACTTC
len: 15; v_gene: TRBV6-1; j_gene: TRBJ1-5; d_gene: NA; abundance: NA; CDR3aa: CASTPTANSNQLQHF; CDR3nt: TGTGCCAGCACTCCGACGGCTAATAGCAATCAACTCCAGCATTTC
len: 16; v_gene: TRBV10-2; j_gene: TRBJ2-5; d_gene: TRBD1; abundance: many; CDR3aa: CASSAGTGGLGETQYF; CDR3nt: TGCGCCAGCAGTGCCGGGACAGGGGGCTTAGGAGAGACCCAGTACTTC
len: 12; v_gene: TRBV5-4; j_gene: TRBJ2-7; d_gene: TRBD1; abundance: many; CDR3aa: CASSFPGGEQYF; CDR3nt: TGTGCCAGCAGCTTCCCAGGGGGCGAGCAGTACTTC
len: 14; v_gene: TRBV12-3/TRBV12-4; j_gene: TRBJ2-5; d_gene: TRBD1; abundance: NA; CDR3aa: CTSILTGYGETQYF; CDR3nt: TGTACCAGCATCTTGACAGGGTACGGAGAGACCCAGTACTTC
len: 14; v_gene: TRBV11-2; j_gene: TRBJ1-4; d_gene: NA; abundance: few; CDR3aa: CASRRNPGTEKLFF; CDR3nt: TGTGCCAGCAGGCGGAACCCCGGGACAGAAAAACTGTTTTTT
len: 10; v_gene: TRBV29-1; j_gene: TRBJ2-7; d_gene: NA; abundance: NA; CDR3aa: CSVRECEQYF; CDR3nt: TGCAGTGTTCGAGAGTGCGAGCAGTACTTC
len: 14; v_gene: TRBV11-2; j_gene: TRBJ2-5; d_gene: TRBD1; abundance: NA; CDR3aa: CANNVTGGAITQYF; CDR3nt: TGTGCCAACAACGTGACAGGGGGCGCGATCACCCAGTACTTT
len: 15; v_gene: TRBV5-4; j_gene: TRBJ2-1; d_gene: NA; abundance: NA; CDR3aa: CTGSLDSVSYNEQFF; CDR3nt: TGTACCGGCAGCTTGGATTCCGTTTCCTACAATGAGCAGTTCTTC
len: 16; v_gene: TRBV6-6; j_gene: TRBJ1-5; d_gene: NA; abundance: NA; CDR3aa: CASSIGLSGSNQPQHF; CDR3nt: TGTGCCAGCAGTATAGGCTTGTCGGGGAGCAATCAGCCCCAGCATTTT
len: 17; v_gene: TRBV6-5; j_gene: TRBJ2-1; d_gene: TRBD2; abundance: NA; CDR3aa: CVSRRLAGGRSDSEQFF; CDR3nt: TGTGTAAGCAGACGACTAGCGGGAGGACGATCGGACAGTGAGCAGTTCTTC
len: 11; v_gene: TRBV6-5; j_gene: TRBJ2-3; d_gene: NA; abundance: NA; CDR3aa: CVSKSTDTQYF; CDR3nt: TGTGTCAGCAAGAGCACAGATACCCAGTATTTT
len: 14; v_gene: TRBV6-1; j_gene: TRBJ1-5; d_gene: NA; abundance: NA; CDR3aa: CVSIAEPFNQPQHF; CDR3nt: TGTGTCAGCATCGCCGAACCCTTCAATCAGCCCCAGCATTTT
len: 12; v_gene: TRBV28; j_gene: TRBJ1-4; d_gene: NA; abundance: NA; CDR3aa: CASNVPGRKLFF; CDR3nt: TGTGCCAGCAATGTTCCTGGGAGAAAACTGTTTTTT
len: 15; v_gene: TRBV4-1; j_gene: TRBJ1-2; d_gene: TRBD1; abundance: NA; CDR3aa: CASSQDRDRNYDYTF; CDR3nt: TGCGCCAGCAGTCAAGACCGGGACAGAAACTATGACTACACCTTC
len: 16; v_gene: TRBV11-2; j_gene: TRBJ2-3; d_gene: TRBD1; abundance: NA; CDR3aa: CASSLDRATDTDTQYF; CDR3nt: TGTGCCAGCAGCCTAGACAGGGCGACTGACACAGATACGCAGTATTTT
len: 16; v_gene: TRBV20-1; j_gene: TRBJ1-5; d_gene: TRBD1; abundance: NA; CDR3aa: CGAGGGGTGGNQPQHF; CDR3nt: TGCGGTGCTGGAGGGGGCGGAACAGGGGGCAATCAGCCCCAGCATTTT
len: 20; v_gene: TRBV7-9; j_gene: TRBJ2-3; d_gene: NA; abundance: NA; CDR3aa: CASSTRFRATKVRATDTQYF; CDR3nt: TGTGCCAGCAGCACAAGGTTCCGGGCCACGAAGGTCCGCGCCACAGATACGCAGTATTTT
len: 13; v_gene: TRBV6-1; j_gene: TRBJ1-5; d_gene: NA; abundance: NA; CDR3aa: CASIGTGGQPQHF; CDR3nt: TGTGCCAGCATTGGAACGGGGGGCCAGCCCCAGCATTTT
len: 13; v_gene: TRBV20-1; j_gene: TRBJ2-5; d_gene: NA; abundance: NA; CDR3aa: CSTLGVEWETQYF; CDR3nt: TGCAGTACTTTAGGGGTGGAGTGGGAGACCCAGTACTTC
len: 15; v_gene: TRBV28; j_gene: TRBJ1-5; d_gene: TRBD1; abundance: many; CDR3aa: CASTDRGIGNQPQHF; CDR3nt: TGTGCCAGCACCGACAGGGGGATAGGCAATCAGCCCCAGCATTTT
len: 14; v_gene: TRBV6-5; j_gene: TRBJ1-2; d_gene: TRBD1; abundance: NA; CDR3aa: CVSRDRGLGCGYTF; CDR3nt: TGTGTCAGCAGGGACAGGGGGCTTGGCTGTGGCTACACCTTC
len: 14; v_gene: TRBV6-5; j_gene: TRBJ2-7; d_gene: TRBD2; abundance: NA; CDR3aa: CASGYGGGLVEQYF; CDR3nt: TGTGCCAGCGGTTACGGGGGGGGCTTGGTTGAGCAGTACTTC
len: 14; v_gene: TRBV5-4; j_gene: TRBJ2-5; d_gene: NA; abundance: NA; CDR3aa: CACSLQRNQETLYF; CDR3nt: TGTGCCTGCAGCTTGCAGAGGAACCAAGAGACCCTGTACTTC
len: 12; v_gene: TRBV20-1; j_gene: TRBJ1-1; d_gene: NA; abundance: once; CDR3aa: CSRGGWNTEAFF; CDR3nt: TGCAGCCGGGGCGGGTGGAACACTGAAGCTTTCTTT
len: 16; v_gene: TRBV11-2; j_gene: TRBJ2-5; d_gene: TRBD2; abundance: many; CDR3aa: CASSQTPGGGKETQYF; CDR3nt: TGTGCCAGCAGCCAAACTCCTGGCGGGGGGAAGGAGACCCAGTACTTC